This TCR beta chain was recovered during a study of cytomegalovirus exposure and HLA in healthy donors. Remarks on this clone: Antigen: not known.

Overall study results and limits: There were fewer than 200 TCR beta chains listed as cytomegalovirus-associated. V- and J-gene trimming of TCR beta was linked (in a later analysis) to a missense DCLRE1C variant.

Per germline, CDR1 MNHNS and CDR2 SASEGT. Trimming removed 7 bases from V and 1 base from J, with 10 bases in between. This CDR3 contains 14 residues. It was with 60 Vbeta and 13 Jbeta primers that the PCR ran. The protocol was immunoSEQ multiplex PCR, while the TCRdb copy is restricted to in-frame clones and leaves out a portion. The sample has some 200,000 clones, roughly 91% seen once. The chain uses TRBV6-1 and TRBJ2-2; weak D call: TRBD1 (6 bases). The sample taken for sequencing was PBMCs. The receptor was isolated from a woman aged 18-29 years in good health and CMV-seronegative. CDR3 sequence: CASILTGNTGELFF. The CDR3, as DNA: TGTGCCAGCATCCTGACAGGGAACACCGGGGAGCTGTTTTTT.